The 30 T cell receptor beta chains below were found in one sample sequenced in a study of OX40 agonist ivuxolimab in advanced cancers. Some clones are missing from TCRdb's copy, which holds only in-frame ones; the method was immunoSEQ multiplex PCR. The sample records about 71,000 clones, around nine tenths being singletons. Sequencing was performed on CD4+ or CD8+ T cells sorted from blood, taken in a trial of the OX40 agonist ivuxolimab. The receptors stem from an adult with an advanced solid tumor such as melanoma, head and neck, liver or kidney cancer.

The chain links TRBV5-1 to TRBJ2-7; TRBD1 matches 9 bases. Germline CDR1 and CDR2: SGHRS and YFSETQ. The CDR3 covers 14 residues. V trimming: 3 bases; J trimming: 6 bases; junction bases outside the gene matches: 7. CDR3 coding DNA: TGCGCCAGCAGCTCCAGACAGGGGGGGAGCGAGCAGTACTTC. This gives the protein CASSSRQGGSEQYF.

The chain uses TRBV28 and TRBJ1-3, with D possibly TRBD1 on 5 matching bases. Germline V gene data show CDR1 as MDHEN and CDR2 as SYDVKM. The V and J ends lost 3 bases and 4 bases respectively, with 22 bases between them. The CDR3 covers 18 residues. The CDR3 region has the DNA TGTGCCAGCAGTTTCGGGGCAGGGTGGACGGGTTACGGAAACACCATATATTTT. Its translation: CASSFGAGWTGYGNTIYF.

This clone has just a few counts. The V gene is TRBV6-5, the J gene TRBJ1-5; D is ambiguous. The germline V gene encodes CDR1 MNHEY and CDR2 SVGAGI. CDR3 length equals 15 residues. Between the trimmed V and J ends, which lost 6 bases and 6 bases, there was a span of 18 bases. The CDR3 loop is CASRSIGREGQPQHF. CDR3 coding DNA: TGTGCCAGCAGATCCATCGGGAGGGAGGGTCAGCCCCAGCATTTT.

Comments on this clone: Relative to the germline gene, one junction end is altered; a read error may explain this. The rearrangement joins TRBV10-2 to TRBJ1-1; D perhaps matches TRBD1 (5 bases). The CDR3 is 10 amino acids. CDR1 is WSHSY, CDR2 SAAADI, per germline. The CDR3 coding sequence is TGCGCCAGCTGGTCCGGGGGGAGTAGGTTT. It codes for CASWSGGSRF.

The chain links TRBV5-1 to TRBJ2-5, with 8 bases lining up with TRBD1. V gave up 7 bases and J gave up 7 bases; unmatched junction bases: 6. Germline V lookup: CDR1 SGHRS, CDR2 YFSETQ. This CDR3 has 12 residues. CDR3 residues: CASHRGVGTQYF. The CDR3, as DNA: TGCGCCAGCCACAGGGGGGTAGGGACCCAGTACTTC.

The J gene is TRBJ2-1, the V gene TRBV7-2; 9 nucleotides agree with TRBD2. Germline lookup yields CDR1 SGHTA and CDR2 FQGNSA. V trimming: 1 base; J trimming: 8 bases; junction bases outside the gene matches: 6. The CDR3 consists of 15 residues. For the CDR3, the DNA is TGTGCCAGCAGCTTAGGGCTAGCGGGGATTTATGAGCAGTTCTTC. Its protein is CASSLGLAGIYEQFF.

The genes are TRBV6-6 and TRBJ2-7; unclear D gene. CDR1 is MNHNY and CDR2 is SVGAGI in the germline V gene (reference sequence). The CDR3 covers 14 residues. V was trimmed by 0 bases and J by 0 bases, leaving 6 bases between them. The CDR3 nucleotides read TGTGCCAGCAGTTACTCGCACGGCTCCTACGAGCAGTACTTC. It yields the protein CASSYSHGSYEQYF.

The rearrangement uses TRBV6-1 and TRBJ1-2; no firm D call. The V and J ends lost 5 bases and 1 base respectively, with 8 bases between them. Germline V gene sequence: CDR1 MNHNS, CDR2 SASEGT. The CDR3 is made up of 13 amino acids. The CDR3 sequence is CASSLEVNYGYTF. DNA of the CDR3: TGTGCCAGCAGTCTGGAGGTTAACTATGGCTACACCTTC.

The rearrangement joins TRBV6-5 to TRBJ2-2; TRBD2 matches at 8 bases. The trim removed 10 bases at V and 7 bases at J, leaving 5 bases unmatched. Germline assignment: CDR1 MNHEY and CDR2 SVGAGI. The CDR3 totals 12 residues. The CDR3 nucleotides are TGTGCCACGGGACTAGAAAACGGGGAGCTGTTTTTT. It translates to CATGLENGELFF.

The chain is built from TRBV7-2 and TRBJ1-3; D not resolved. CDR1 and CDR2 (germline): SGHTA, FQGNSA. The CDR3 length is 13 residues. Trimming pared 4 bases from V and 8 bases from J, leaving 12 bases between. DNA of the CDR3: TGTGCCAGCAGCTCCCGGACCGGGTACACCATATATTTT. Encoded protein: CASSSRTGYTIYF.

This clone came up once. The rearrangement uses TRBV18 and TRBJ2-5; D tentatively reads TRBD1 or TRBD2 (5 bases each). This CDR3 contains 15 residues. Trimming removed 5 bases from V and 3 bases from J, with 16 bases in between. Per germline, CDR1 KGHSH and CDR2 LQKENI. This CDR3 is CASSARDGPKETQYF. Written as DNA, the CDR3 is TGTGCCAGCTCAGCCCGGGACGGGCCAAAAGAGACCCAGTACTTC.

CDR3 in amino acids: CASSDRGPGQPQHF. CDR3 bases: TGTGCCAGTAGCGACAGGGGGCCCGGTCAGCCCCAGCATTTT. The chain uses TRBV19 and TRBJ1-5, with 10 bases fitting TRBD1. CDR1 LNHDA and CDR2 SQIVND come from the germline V gene (reference sequence). The V gene end was trimmed by 6 bases and the J gene end by 6 bases; junction bases not matched to a gene: 5. CDR3 length: 14 amino acids.

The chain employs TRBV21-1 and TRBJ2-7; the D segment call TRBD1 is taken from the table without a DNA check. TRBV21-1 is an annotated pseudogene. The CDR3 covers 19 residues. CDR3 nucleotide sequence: TGTGCCAGCAGCAAAGGTTTGTTAGGGGTTTTGGACAGGGACTACGAGCAGTACTTC. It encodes CASSKGLLGVLDRDYEQYF.

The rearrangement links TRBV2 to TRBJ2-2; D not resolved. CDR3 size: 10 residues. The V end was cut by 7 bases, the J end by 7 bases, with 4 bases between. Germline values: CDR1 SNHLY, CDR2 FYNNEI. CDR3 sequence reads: CASKNGELFF. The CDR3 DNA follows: TGTGCCAGCAAGAACGGGGAGCTGTTTTTT. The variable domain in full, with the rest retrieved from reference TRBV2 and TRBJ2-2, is EPEVTQTPSHQVTQMGQEVILRCVPISNHLYFYWYRQILGQKVEFLVSFYNNEISEKSEIFDDQFSVERPDGSNFTLKIRSTKLEDSAMYFCASKNGELFFGEGSRLTVL.

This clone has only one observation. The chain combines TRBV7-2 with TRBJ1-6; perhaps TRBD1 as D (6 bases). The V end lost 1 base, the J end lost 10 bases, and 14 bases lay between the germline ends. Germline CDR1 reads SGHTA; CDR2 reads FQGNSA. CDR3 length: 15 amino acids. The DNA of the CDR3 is TGTGCCAGCAGCTTAGAACCAGGGGTAGGCTCACCCCTCCACTTT. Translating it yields CASSLEPGVGSPLHF.

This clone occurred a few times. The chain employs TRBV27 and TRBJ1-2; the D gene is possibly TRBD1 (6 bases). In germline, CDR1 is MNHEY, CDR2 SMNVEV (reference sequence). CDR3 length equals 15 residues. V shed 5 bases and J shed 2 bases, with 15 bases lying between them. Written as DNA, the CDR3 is TGTGCCAGCAGTCCCACCCCGACAGGCAACTATGGCTACACCTTC. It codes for CASSPTPTGNYGYTF.

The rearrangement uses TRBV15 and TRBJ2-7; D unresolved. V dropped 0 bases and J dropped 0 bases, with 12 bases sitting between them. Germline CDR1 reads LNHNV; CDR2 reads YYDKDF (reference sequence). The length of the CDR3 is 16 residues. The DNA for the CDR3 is TGTGCCACCAGCAGAGATCCGGGCGCCAGCTCCTACGAGCAGTACTTC. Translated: CATSRDPGASSYEQYF.

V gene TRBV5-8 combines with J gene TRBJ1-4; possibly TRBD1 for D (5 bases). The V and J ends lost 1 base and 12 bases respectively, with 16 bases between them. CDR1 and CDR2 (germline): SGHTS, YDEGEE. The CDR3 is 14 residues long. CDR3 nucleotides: TGTGCCAGCAGCTTGCCAGGGACCACCGCGGAACTGTTTTTT. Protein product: CASSLPGTTAELFF. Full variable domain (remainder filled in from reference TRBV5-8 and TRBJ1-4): EAGVTQSPTHLIKTRGQQATLRCSPISGHTSVYWYQQALGLGLQFLLWYDEGEERNRGNFPPRFSGRQFPNYSSELNVNALELEDSALYLCASSLPGTTAELFFGSGTQLSVL.

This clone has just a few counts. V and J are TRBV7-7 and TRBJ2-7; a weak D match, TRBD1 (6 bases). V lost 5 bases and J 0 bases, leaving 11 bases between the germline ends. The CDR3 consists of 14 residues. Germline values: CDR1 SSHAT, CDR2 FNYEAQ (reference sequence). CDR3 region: CASSPQGNSYEQYF. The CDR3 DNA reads TGTGCCAGCAGCCCTCAGGGGAACTCCTACGAGCAGTACTTC.

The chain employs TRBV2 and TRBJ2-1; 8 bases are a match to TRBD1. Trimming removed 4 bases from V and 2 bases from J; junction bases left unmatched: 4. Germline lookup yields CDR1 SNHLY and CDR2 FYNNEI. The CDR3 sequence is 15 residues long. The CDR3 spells CASSVGQGPYNEQFF. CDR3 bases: TGTGCCAGCAGTGTAGGACAGGGACCCTACAATGAGCAGTTCTTC.

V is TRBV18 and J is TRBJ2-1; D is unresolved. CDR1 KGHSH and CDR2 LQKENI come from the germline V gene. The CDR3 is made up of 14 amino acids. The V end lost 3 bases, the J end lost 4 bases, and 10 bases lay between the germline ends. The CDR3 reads CASSPLGLYNEQFF. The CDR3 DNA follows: TGTGCCAGCTCACCCTTAGGATTGTACAATGAGCAGTTCTTC.

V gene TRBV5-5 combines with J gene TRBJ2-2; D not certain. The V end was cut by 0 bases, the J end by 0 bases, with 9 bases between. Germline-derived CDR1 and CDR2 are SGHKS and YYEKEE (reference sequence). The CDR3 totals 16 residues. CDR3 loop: CASSLDLKTNTGELFF. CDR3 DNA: TGTGCCAGCAGCTTGGATTTAAAAACGAACACCGGGGAGCTGTTTTTT.

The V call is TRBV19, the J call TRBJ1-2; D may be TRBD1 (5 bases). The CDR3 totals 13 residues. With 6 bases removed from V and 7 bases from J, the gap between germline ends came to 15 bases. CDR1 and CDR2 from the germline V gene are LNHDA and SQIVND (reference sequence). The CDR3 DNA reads TGTGCCAGTAGAGAGGGACCTACAAGTGGCTACACCTTC. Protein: CASREGPTSGYTF.

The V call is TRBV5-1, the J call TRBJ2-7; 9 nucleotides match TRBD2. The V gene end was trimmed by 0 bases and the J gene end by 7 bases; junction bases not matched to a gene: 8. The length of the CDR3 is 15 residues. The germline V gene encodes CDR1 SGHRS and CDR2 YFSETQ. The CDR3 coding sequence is TGCGCCAGCAGCTTGGGGACTAGCGCCGTCCTTGAGCAGTACTTC. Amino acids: CASSLGTSAVLEQYF.

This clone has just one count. CDR3 amino acids: CASSISRTGELFF. The CDR3 nucleotides read TGTGCCAGTAGTATATCCAGAACCGGGGAGCTGTTTTTT. V and J are TRBV19 and TRBJ2-2; D unresolved. Trimming shortened V by 2 bases and J by 5 bases, and 6 bases separated the two germline ends. CDR3 length: 13 residues. Germline values: CDR1 LNHDA, CDR2 SQIVND (reference sequence).

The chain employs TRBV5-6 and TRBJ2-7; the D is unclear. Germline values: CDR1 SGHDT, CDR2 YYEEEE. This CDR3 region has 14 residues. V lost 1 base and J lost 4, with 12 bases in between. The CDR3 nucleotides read TGTGCCAGCAGCTTGACTATATTGGGATACGAGCAGTACTTC. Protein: CASSLTILGYEQYF.

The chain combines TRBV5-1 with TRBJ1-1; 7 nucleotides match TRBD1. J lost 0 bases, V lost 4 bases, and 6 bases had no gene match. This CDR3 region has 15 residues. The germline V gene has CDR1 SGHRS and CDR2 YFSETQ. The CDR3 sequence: CASSVDRPMNTEAFF. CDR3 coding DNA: TGCGCCAGCAGCGTGGACAGGCCAATGAACACTGAAGCTTTCTTT.

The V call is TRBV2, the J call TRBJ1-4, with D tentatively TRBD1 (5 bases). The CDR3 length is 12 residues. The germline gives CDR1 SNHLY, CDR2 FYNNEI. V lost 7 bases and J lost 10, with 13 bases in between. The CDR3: CASTPGRGKLFF. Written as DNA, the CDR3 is TGTGCCAGCACTCCAGGGCGGGGAAAACTGTTTTTT.

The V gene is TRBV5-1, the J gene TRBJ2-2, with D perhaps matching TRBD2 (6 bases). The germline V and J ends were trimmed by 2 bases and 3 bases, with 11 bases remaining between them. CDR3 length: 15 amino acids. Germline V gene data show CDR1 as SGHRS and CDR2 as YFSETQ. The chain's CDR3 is CASSLRSGDTGELFF. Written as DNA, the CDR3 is TGCGCCAGCAGCTTAAGGTCGGGGGACACCGGGGAGCTGTTTTTT.

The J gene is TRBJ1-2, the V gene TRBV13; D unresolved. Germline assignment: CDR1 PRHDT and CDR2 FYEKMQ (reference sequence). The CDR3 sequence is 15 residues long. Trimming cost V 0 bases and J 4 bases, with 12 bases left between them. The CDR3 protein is CASSLGPGSGYGYTF. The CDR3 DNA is TGTGCCAGCAGCTTAGGTCCGGGATCGGGCTATGGCTACACCTTC.